Listed below are T cell receptor beta chains from one sample, sequenced in a study of blood T cell repertoires in COVID-19. Assay: immunoSEQ multiplex PCR; the TCRdb copy retains only in-frame clones and omits some. This repertoire shows roughly 260,000 clones, around nine tenths found once; its top ten account for approximately 2.2%. Sequenced input: peripheral blood. The receptors were gathered from a woman aged 40 to 50 who had recovered from COVID-19. The CDR3 runs from the conserved cysteine through the conserved F or W. The D gene is left open where the match is weak. Clone size, where shown, is once, few, many, or a class for clones that have expanded.

abundance	v_gene	d_gene	len	j_gene	CDR3aa	CDR3nt
once	TRBV11-2	TRBD1	15	TRBJ2-5	CASRTGTGPQETQYF	TGTGCCAGCAGAACCGGGACAGGACCCCAAGAGACCCAGTACTTC
-	TRBV6-2/TRBV6-3	TRBD1	15	TRBJ1-5	CASTPPDRAHQPQHF	TGTGCCAGCACCCCCCCGGACAGGGCCCATCAGCCCCAGCATTTT
-	TRBV27	TRBD1	14	TRBJ1-4	CASSHRTGDEKLFF	TGTGCCAGCAGCCATAGGACAGGTGACGAAAAACTGTTTTTT
-	TRBV12-5	TRBD2	24	TRBJ2-2	CASGLMWEISGRADHLGDTGELFF	TGTGCTAGTGGTTTGATGTGGGAAATTAGCGGGAGGGCCGATCATTTGGGTGACACCGGGGAGCTGTTTTTT
-	TRBV2	-	13	TRBJ2-7	CASSARTVYEQYF	TGTGCCAGCAGTGCCAGGACAGTCTACGAGCAGTACTTC
-	TRBV3-1/TRBV3-2	-	15	TRBJ2-5	CASSQKGVVAETQYF	TGTGCCAGCAGCCAAAAAGGGGTAGTGGCCGAGACCCAGTACTTC
-	TRBV10-1	-	16	TRBJ1-6	CASKGQPKNENSPLHF	TGCGCCAGCAAGGGGCAGCCTAAAAATGAGAATTCACCCCTCCACTTT
once	TRBV14	TRBD2	17	TRBJ2-5	CASSQGGGLAGRETQYF	TGTGCCAGCAGCCAAGGGGGCGGACTAGCGGGGAGAGAGACCCAGTACTTC
-	TRBV7-9	-	17	TRBJ1-1	CASTQDSLGVLNTEAFF	TGTGCCAGCACCCAAGACTCTCTAGGGGTTTTGAACACTGAAGCTTTCTTT
-	TRBV2	-	17	TRBJ1-4	CASYFFDKRATNEKLFF	TGTGCCAGCTATTTTTTTGACAAACGTGCAACTAATGAAAAACTGTTTTTT
-	TRBV19	TRBD1	16	TRBJ2-7	CASSMSGGTGTHEQYF	TGTGCCAGTAGTATGTCGGGCGGGACAGGGACCCACGAGCAGTACTTC
-	TRBV5-6	-	13	TRBJ2-7	CASSWGQAYEQYF	TGTGCCAGCAGCTGGGGACAAGCCTACGAGCAGTACTTC
-	TRBV25-1	TRBD1	15	TRBJ1-2	CASSEYGTGSYGYTF	TGTGCCAGCAGTGAATATGGGACAGGGAGCTATGGCTACACCTTC
-	TRBV6-2/TRBV6-3	-	17	TRBJ2-2	CASSYSLKTGRDGELFF	TGTGCCAGCAGTTACTCCCTAAAGACAGGGCGGGACGGGGAGCTGTTTTTT
-	TRBV3-1/TRBV3-2	-	18	TRBJ1-2	CASSQEGEAGALSCGYTF	TGTGCCAGCAGCCAAGAGGGTGAAGCGGGGGCGCTTTCTTGTGGCTACACCTTC
-	TRBV4-3	-	18	TRBJ1-5	CASSQETPGHLRTQPQHF	TGCGCCAGCAGCCAAGAAACTCCGGGACACCTCCGTACTCAGCCCCAGCATTTT
-	TRBV19	-	17	TRBJ2-1	CASSVSVGVHLSNEQFF	TGTGCCAGTAGCGTGTCTGTTGGTGTTCACCTATCTAATGAGCAGTTCTTC
-	TRBV6-6	TRBD2	15	TRBJ2-1	CASRLRGGQQDEQFF	TGTGCCAGCAGACTGCGGGGGGGCCAACAGGATGAGCAGTTCTTC
-	TRBV29-1	-	13	TRBJ2-7	CSVEEATAYEQYF	TGCAGCGTTGAAGAGGCAACAGCCTACGAGCAGTACTTC
-	TRBV19	-	13	TRBJ1-1	CASSMVIREGAFF	TGTGCCAGTAGTATGGTCATTCGGGAGGGAGCTTTCTTT
-	TRBV5-6	-	15	TRBJ2-5	CASSSSTWGRETQYF	TGTGCCAGCAGCTCGTCAACGTGGGGCCGAGAGACCCAGTACTTC
few	TRBV3-1/TRBV3-2	-	12	TRBJ1-2	CASSQLSYGYTF	TGTGCCAGCAGCCAATTGAGCTATGGCTACACCTTC
-	TRBV15	-	14	TRBJ1-2	CATSRGGSNYGYTF	TGTGCCACCAGCAGAGGGGGCAGCAACTATGGCTACACCTTC
few	TRBV28	-	15	TRBJ2-7	CASSSPATGSYEQYF	TGTGCCAGCAGTTCCCCCGCGACAGGCTCCTACGAGCAGTACTTC
-	TRBV7-7	TRBD2	17	TRBJ2-3	CASSLGAGLARTDTQYF	TGTGCTAGCAGCCTCGGAGCAGGACTAGCCCGAACAGATACGCAGTATTTT
-	TRBV11-3	TRBD1	15	TRBJ2-5	CAIAGTDREQETQYF	TGTGCCATCGCCGGAACGGACAGGGAGCAAGAGACCCAGTACTTC
-	TRBV7-8	TRBD1	17	TRBJ2-6	CASSPQQGATGANVLTF	TGTGCCAGCAGCCCGCAGCAGGGGGCTACTGGGGCCAACGTCCTGACTTTC
-	TRBV12-5	-	17	TRBJ2-1	CASGLLRGGLSSNEQFF	TGTGCTAGTGGTTTGCTTAGGGGGGGACTGTCAAGCAATGAGCAGTTCTTC
-	TRBV11-3	TRBD2	15	TRBJ2-1	CASREEVGRKNEQFF	TGTGCCAGCAGGGAGGAGGTCGGGAGGAAAAATGAGCAGTTCTTC
-	TRBV6-5	TRBD1	15	TRBJ1-5	CASMGQGLGNQPQHF	TGTGCCAGCATGGGACAGGGTCTGGGCAATCAGCCCCAGCATTTT
-	TRBV19	TRBD1	16	TRBJ1-5	CASTLGQAWSNQPQHF	TGTGCCAGTACCCTAGGACAGGCGTGGAGCAATCAGCCCCAGCATTTT
-	TRBV5-1	TRBD1	16	TRBJ2-7	CASSRNRDSVGYEQYF	TGCGCCAGCAGCCGAAACCGGGACAGTGTGGGCTACGAGCAGTACTTC
-	TRBV7-9	-	13	TRBJ2-7	CASSLQGPNEQYF	TGTGCCAGCAGCCTACAGGGACCGAACGAGCAGTACTTC
-	TRBV19	-	19	TRBJ1-3	CASSNSPRRGLISGNTIYF	TGTGCCAGTAGTAACTCCCCAAGGAGGGGTCTAATTTCTGGAAACACCATATATTTT
-	TRBV7-9	TRBD1	16	TRBJ1-3	CASSSWDRGTGNTIYF	TGTGCCAGCAGCTCCTGGGACAGGGGGACTGGAAACACCATATATTTT
-	TRBV4-3	TRBD2	16	TRBJ2-1	CASSQVYSGGANEQFF	TGCGCCAGCAGCCAAGTGTATAGCGGGGGGGCCAATGAGCAGTTCTTC
-	TRBV6-5	-	13	TRBJ2-2	CASRTLNTGELFF	TGTGCCAGCCGGACACTTAACACCGGGGAGCTGTTTTTT
-	TRBV27	-	14	TRBJ1-1	CASSSLLAGTEAFF	TGTGCCAGCAGTTCCCTTCTGGCGGGCACTGAAGCTTTCTTT
-	TRBV9	TRBD1	18	TRBJ1-4	CASSAHRQGFSTNEKLFF	TGTGCCAGCAGCGCTCACCGACAGGGGTTTTCAACTAATGAAAAACTGTTTTTT
once	TRBV19	TRBD1	16	TRBJ2-2	CASRPGGGANTGELFF	TGTGCCAGTAGGCCAGGGGGTGGCGCGAACACCGGGGAGCTGTTTTTT
-	TRBV28	-	14	TRBJ1-2	CASSRPGQNYGYTF	TGTGCCAGCAGTCGCCCGGGACAAAACTATGGCTACACCTTC
-	TRBV18	-	16	TRBJ2-6	CASSPTEVSGANVLTF	TGTGCCAGCTCACCTACGGAGGTCTCTGGGGCCAACGTCCTGACTTTC
-	TRBV18	-	14	TRBJ1-4	CASSAAGPGEKLFF	TGTGCCAGCTCAGCCGCGGGGCCTGGTGAAAAACTGTTTTTT
-	TRBV6-5	-	15	TRBJ1-2	CASSYSVGGKNGYTF	TGTGCCAGCAGTTACTCGGTTGGAGGGAAGAATGGCTACACCTTC
-	TRBV7-9	-	11	TRBJ2-7	CASSSNYEQYF	TGTGCCAGCAGCTCTAACTACGAGCAGTACTTC
-	TRBV19	-	13	TRBJ1-4	CASMGQAGEKLFF	TGTGCCAGTATGGGGCAGGCGGGAGAGAAACTGTTTTTT
-	TRBV4-2	TRBD2	18	TRBJ2-1	CASSQDSRTSGRGNEQFF	TGTGCCAGCAGCCAAGATTCCCGGACTAGCGGGAGAGGCAATGAGCAGTTCTTC
-	TRBV5-1	TRBD2	17	TRBJ2-3	CASSLGSTSGSTDTQYF	TGCGCCAGCAGCTTGGGATCGACTAGCGGGAGTACAGATACGCAGTATTTT